What follows are 22 T cell receptor beta chains derived from one specimen sequenced in a study of blood T cells in healthy people across ages. The authors ran a second PCR of roughly 6 to 12 cycles using a sample-barcoded 5' primer and a J-beta primer mix. In TCRdb, the 5' RACE reads were re-called with MiXCR into one record per CDR3 protein. This sample has about 1.6 million distinct CDR3 sequences, with roughly 32% found just once. Material: blood. The source is a woman in her 30s in good health.

Note on this clonotype: One junction end disagrees with the germline gene, perhaps due to a read error. The chain joins TRBV20-1 to TRBJ1-1; TRBD1 agrees at 11 bases. The germline V gene encodes CDR1 DFQATT and CDR2 SNEGSKA (reference sequence). The CDR3 sequence is 16 residues long. CDR3 coding DNA: TGCAGTGCTAGCTCCACGTTCCGGACAGGGGGCACTGGAGCTTTCTTT. This sequence encodes CSASSTFRTGGTGAFF.

To note about this clonotype: A read error is possible here, since a much larger clone lies one base away. This chain links TRBV11-2 with TRBJ2-1; 7 nucleotides line up with TRBD1. The CDR3 length is 17 residues. J lost 5 bases, V lost 4 bases, and 14 bases had no gene match. Germline V gives CDR1 SGHAT, CDR2 FQNNGV. CDR3: CASSSEPPGQYHNEQFF. The CDR3 DNA reads TGTGCCAGCAGCTCGGAGCCTCCGGGACAGTATCACAATGAGCAGTTCTTC.

V is TRBV10-1 and J is TRBJ1-1; TRBD1 matches 8 bases. Germline values: CDR1 WNHNN, CDR2 SYGVQD (reference sequence). The CDR3 covers 15 residues. The V gene end was trimmed by 6 bases and the J gene end by 1 base; junction bases not matched to a gene: 7. CDR3 sequence (DNA): TGCGCCAGCAGCCCCGGGACAGGATGGAACACTGAAGCTTTCTTT. Its translation is CASSPGTGWNTEAFF.

This clonotype was seen repeatedly, ten times or more. The J gene is TRBJ2-6, the V gene TRBV4-2; 10 bases line up with TRBD1. J lost 0 bases, V lost 0 bases, and 5 bases had no gene match. The CDR3 has 19 amino acids. The germline gives CDR1 LGHNA, CDR2 YNFKEQ. This CDR3 reads CASSQDRGTGVSGANVLTF. The DNA for the CDR3 is TGTGCCAGCAGCCAAGATCGGGGGACAGGGGTCTCTGGGGCCAACGTCCTGACTTTC.

This chain connects TRBV2 to TRBJ2-5; no firm D call. Between the trimmed V and J ends, which lost 6 bases and 1 base, there was a span of 12 bases. CDR1 is SNHLY, CDR2 FYNNEI, per germline. The CDR3 runs to 14 residues. The CDR3 is CASRVDGLQETQYF. DNA of the CDR3: TGTGCCAGCAGAGTTGACGGTCTCCAAGAGACCCAGTACTTC.

This clonotype occurred a few times. V and J are TRBV5-1 and TRBJ2-1, with 13 bases matching TRBD2. V shed 4 bases, J shed 5 bases, and the junction held 12 bases outside the gene matches. Germline V gives CDR1 SGHRS, CDR2 YFSETQ. The CDR3 covers 18 residues. CDR3 nucleotide sequence: TGCGCCAGCAGCGGGGGCCTACTAGCGGGAGGGAGAAACAATGAGCAGTTCTTC. This translates into CASSGGLLAGGRNNEQFF.

J is TRBJ2-1 and V is TRBV27; no definite D call. Germline assignment: CDR1 MNHEY and CDR2 SMNVEV (reference sequence). V was clipped by 6 bases and J by 3 bases, with 9 bases between them. CDR3 length equals 13 residues. The CDR3: CASSPNLYNEQFF. CDR3 sequence (DNA): TGTGCCAGCAGCCCGAACCTCTACAATGAGCAGTTCTTC.

This clonotype has more than one count but fewer than ten. The rearrangement uses TRBV6-6 and TRBJ2-6; 9 bases are shared with TRBD2. V dropped 2 bases and J dropped 1; count of bases not matched to a gene: 3. CDR1 is MNHNY, CDR2 SVGAGI, per germline (reference sequence). The length of the CDR3 is 17 residues. Here the CDR3 reads CASSYPAGGSGANVLTF. The CDR3 region has the DNA TGTGCCAGCAGTTACCCAGCGGGAGGATCTGGGGCCAACGTCCTGACTTTC.

This clonotype was detected a few times. The chain couples TRBV30 to TRBJ2-3, with no clear D. CDR1 and CDR2 (germline): GTSNPN, SVGIG (reference sequence). Trimming left V 3 bases short and J 2 bases short, with 12 bases between. There are 14 residues in the CDR3. The DNA of the CDR3 is TGTGCCTGGAGCCCGACTGGTCTCACAGATACGCAGTATTTT. Translation: CAWSPTGLTDTQYF.

This clonotype was found a few times. The genes are TRBV19 and TRBJ2-7; TRBD2 aligns across 14 bases. Germline CDR1 LNHDA, CDR2 SQIVND (reference sequence). The CDR3 covers 15 residues. The trim removed 4 bases at V and 12 bases at J, leaving 11 bases unmatched. The CDR3 loop reads CASSTFAGTSGSPYF. CDR3 coding DNA: TGTGCCAGTAGTACCTTCGCCGGGACTAGCGGGAGTCCGTACTTC.

V usage is TRBV20-1 and J usage is TRBJ2-1; TRBD2 agrees at 12 bases. Germline lookup yields CDR1 DFQATT and CDR2 SNEGSKA (reference sequence). The V and J ends lost 0 bases and 6 bases, in that order; junction bases with no gene match: 6. CDR3 length: 16 residues. CDR3: CSARDPSGGAANEQFF. The CDR3 DNA is TGCAGTGCTAGAGACCCTAGCGGGGGGGCAGCCAATGAGCAGTTCTTC.

DNA for the CDR3: TGTGCCGAAGGCGGGCCTTACTATGGCTACACCTTC. This encodes CAEGGPYYGYTF. V gene TRBV6-6 combines with J gene TRBJ1-2; D ambiguous. Trimming removed 11 bases from V and 3 bases from J, with 13 bases in between. CDR1 MNHNY and CDR2 SVGAGI come from the germline V gene (reference sequence). This CDR3 is built from 12 residues.

Of note for this clonotype: The conserved final phenylalanine or tryptophan is absent from the CDR3, which likely points to a read error. The chain is built from TRBV6-6 and TRBJ1-2; TRBD1 matches at 7 bases. After removal of 5 bases from V and 2 bases from J, the junction contained 2 bases not matched to a gene. The CDR3 is 13 residues long. Per the germline V gene, CDR1 is MNHNY and CDR2 is SVGAGI (reference sequence). The CDR3 region has the DNA TGTGCCAGCAGTCCACAGGGGAACTATGGCTACACCTGC. Translating gives CASSPQGNYGYTC.

The chain has TRBV2 and TRBJ2-1; TRBD1 matches at 7 bases. The trim removed 6 bases at V and 4 bases at J, leaving 6 bases unmatched. CDR1 SNHLY and CDR2 FYNNEI come from the germline V gene. This CDR3 comprises 14 residues. CDR3 amino acids: CASRGPGQYNEQFF. In DNA, the CDR3 is TGTGCCAGCAGAGGACCGGGACAGTACAATGAGCAGTTCTTC.

J is TRBJ2-1 and V is TRBV20-1; 8 nucleotides match TRBD1. The CDR3 is 14 amino acids. V lost 6 bases to trimming and J lost 1 base; unmatched junction nucleotides: 5. CDR1 DFQATT and CDR2 SNEGSKA come from the germline V gene (reference sequence). CDR3 sequence: CSAPTGVSYNEQFF. CDR3 bases: TGCAGTGCCCCGACAGGGGTGTCCTACAATGAGCAGTTCTTC.

The V and J genes are TRBV6-5 and TRBJ1-1; D possibly corresponds to TRBD1 (5 bases). CDR1 is MNHEY, CDR2 SVGAGI, per germline. The V end lost 5 bases, the J end lost 1 base, and 14 bases lay between the germline ends. CDR3 length: 15 residues. The CDR3 region is CASSPAGTANTEAFF. Written as DNA, the CDR3 is TGTGCCAGCAGTCCCGCCGGGACGGCGAACACTGAAGCTTTCTTT.

The V gene is TRBV5-1, the J gene TRBJ2-3, with TRBD1 matching over 10 bases. J gave up 8 bases and V 4 bases, and 7 bases lay outside the gene matches. Per germline, CDR1 SGHRS and CDR2 YFSETQ. CDR3 length equals 14 residues. CDR3 in amino acids: CASSADRGRVTQYF. CDR3 nucleotide sequence: TGCGCCAGCAGCGCCGACAGGGGGCGCGTTACGCAGTATTTT. The full variable domain, completed using reference TRBV5-1 and TRBJ2-3, is KAGVTQTPRYLIKTRGQQVTLSCSPISGHRSVSWYQQTPGQGLQFLFEYFSETQRNKGNFPGRFSGRQFSNSRSEMNVSTLELGDSALYLCASSADRGRVTQYFGPGTRLTVL.

The chain employs TRBV7-9 and TRBJ2-1, with 8 bases identical to TRBD2. V lost 6 bases, J lost 5 bases, and 9 bases stayed unmatched. This CDR3 contains 15 residues. In germline, CDR1 is SEHNR, CDR2 FQNEAQ (reference sequence). DNA for the CDR3: TGTGCCAGCAGTAGTACTAGCGGCCTAAACAATGAGCAGTTCTTC. It encodes CASSSTSGLNNEQFF.

In its sample, this clonotype was seen a few times. This chain links TRBV24-1 with TRBJ1-2; D perhaps matches TRBD1 (5 bases). Trimming took 2 bases from V and 7 from J, leaving 13 bases between them. Germline-derived CDR1 and CDR2 are KGHDR and SFDVKD. The CDR3 contains 14 residues. Here the CDR3 DNA reads TGTGCCACCAGTGATTGGAGGCAGGGACGTGGCTACACCTTC. Its protein is CATSDWRQGRGYTF.

Notes on this clonotype: Compared with germline, one end of the junction differs, possibly owing to a read error. J is TRBJ2-3 and V is TRBV10-3; 9 bases are a match to TRBD2. The germline CDR1 and CDR2 sequences are ENHRY and SYGVKD. The CDR3 runs to 17 residues. The CDR3 protein is CAISAPMLAGNTDAQYF. CDR3 in DNA: TGTGCCATCAGTGCCCCAATGCTAGCGGGAAACACAGATGCGCAGTATTTT.

This rearrangement joins TRBV7-9 to TRBJ2-7; D is possibly TRBD1 or TRBD2 (5 bases each). Germline V CDR1 and CDR2: SEHNR, FQNEAQ (reference sequence). The ends were cut back, 5 bases at V and 6 bases at J, with 11 bases in the middle. This CDR3 region has 12 residues. This chain's CDR3 is CASSRLGVEQYF. Written as DNA, the CDR3 is TGTGCCAGCAGCCGTTTGGGGGTCGAGCAGTACTTC.

The V and J genes are TRBV5-6 and TRBJ1-1; D might be TRBD1 (5 bases). V gave up 3 bases and J gave up 3 bases, with 15 bases separating them. The CDR3 is 15 residues long. CDR1 is SGHDT and CDR2 is YYEEEE in the germline V gene. The chain's CDR3 is CASSSTGTLYTEAFF. The CDR3 nucleotides read TGTGCCAGCAGCTCCACCGGGACGCTATACACTGAAGCTTTCTTT.